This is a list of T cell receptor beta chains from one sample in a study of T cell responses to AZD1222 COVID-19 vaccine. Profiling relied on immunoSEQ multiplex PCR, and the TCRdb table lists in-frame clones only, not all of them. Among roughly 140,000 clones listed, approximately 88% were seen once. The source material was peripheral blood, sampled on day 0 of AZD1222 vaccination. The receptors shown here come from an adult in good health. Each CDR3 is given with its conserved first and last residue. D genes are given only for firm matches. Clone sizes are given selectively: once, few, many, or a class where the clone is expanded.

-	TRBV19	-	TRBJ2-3	TGTGCCAGTAGTATTCCCCAGGGGGGAGGCTCCCCAGATACGCAGTATTTT	CASSIPQGGGSPDTQYF
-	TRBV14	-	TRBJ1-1	TGTGCCAGCAGCCAAGATACCCTTGAAGCTTTCTTT	CASSQDTLEAFF
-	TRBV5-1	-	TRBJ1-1	TGCGCCAGCAGCTTGGCTCGGGGGACCCGTGTGAACACTGAAGCTTTCTTT	CASSLARGTRVNTEAFF
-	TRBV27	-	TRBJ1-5	TGTGCCACCCCGGACGGTAGCAATCAGCCCCAGCATTTT	CATPDGSNQPQHF
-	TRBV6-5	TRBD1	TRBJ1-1	TGTGCCAGCAGCTCCGGGACAGAGCTTGAAGCTTTCTTT	CASSSGTELEAFF
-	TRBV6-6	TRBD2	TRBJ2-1	TGTGCCAGCAGTCGATGGACTAGCGGGAGGTCCTACAATGAGCAGTTCTTC	CASSRWTSGRSYNEQFF
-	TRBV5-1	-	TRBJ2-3	TGCGCCAGCGTCACCGGGACTGGCACAGATACGCAGTATTTT	CASVTGTGTDTQYF
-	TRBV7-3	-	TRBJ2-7	TGTGCCAGCAGCCCCGGGGGCGAGGGCTACGAGCAGTACTTC	CASSPGGEGYEQYF
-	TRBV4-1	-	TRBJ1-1	TGCGCCAGCAGCCAAGAGAACCCAGGGAGGAGGAACACTGAAGCTTTCTTT	CASSQENPGRRNTEAFF
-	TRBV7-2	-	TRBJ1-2	TGTGCCAGCAGCAATCAGACGGTATATGGCTACACCTTC	CASSNQTVYGYTF
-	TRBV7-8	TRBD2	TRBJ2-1	TGTGCCAGCAGCCCAGGGACTAGCGGGAGGGCCTACAATGAGCAGTTCTTC	CASSPGTSGRAYNEQFF
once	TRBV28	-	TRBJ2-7	TGTGCCAGCAGTTTGTCGGAAGGGGCCGCCGAGCAGTACTTC	CASSLSEGAAEQYF
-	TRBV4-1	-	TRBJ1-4	TGCGCCAGCAGCCAACGGGAGAGAAGCACTAATGAAAAACTGTTTTTT	CASSQRERSTNEKLFF
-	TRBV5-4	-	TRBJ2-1	TGTGCCAGCAGCGCGGTGGGAATCCCCAATGAGCAGTTCTTC	CASSAVGIPNEQFF
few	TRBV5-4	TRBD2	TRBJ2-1	TGTGCCAGCAGCTTACAAGCGGGGTTTTACAATGAGCAGTTCTTC	CASSLQAGFYNEQFF
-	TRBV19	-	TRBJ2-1	TGTGCCAGTAGTATCAAATGGGGCACAGGTGAGCAGTTCTTC	CASSIKWGTGEQFF
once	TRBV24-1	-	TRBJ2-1	TGTGCCACCAGAGAAAACCGCTACAATGAGCAGTTCTTC	CATRENRYNEQFF
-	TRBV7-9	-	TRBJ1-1	TGTGCCAGCAGCGGTAGACTGAGCACTGAAGCTTTCTTT	CASSGRLSTEAFF
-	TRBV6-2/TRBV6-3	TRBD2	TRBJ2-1	TGTGCCAGCAGTTACCAGGGACTAGCGGCCCGTCGCGAGCAGTTCTTC	CASSYQGLAARREQFF
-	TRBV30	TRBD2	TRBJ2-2	TGTGCCTGGAGTCCTCAGGAGCGGGAGGGTAGCGGGGAGCTGTTTTTT	CAWSPQEREGSGELFF
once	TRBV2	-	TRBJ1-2	TGTGCCAGCCGGCCGGCGGATGACTATGGCTACACCTTC	CASRPADDYGYTF
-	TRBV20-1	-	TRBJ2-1	TGCAGTGCTCCCAATGAGCAGTTCTTC	CSAPNEQFF
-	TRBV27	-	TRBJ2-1	TGTGCCAGCGGCGGCAATGAGCAGTTCTTC	CASGGNEQFF
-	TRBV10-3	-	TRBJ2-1	TGTGCCATCAGTGGGACAGCGACGTCCTACAATGAGCAGTTCTTC	CAISGTATSYNEQFF
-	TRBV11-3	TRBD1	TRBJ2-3	TGTGCCAGCAGCTTACAGGGGGCTGAGGATACGCAGTATTTT	CASSLQGAEDTQYF
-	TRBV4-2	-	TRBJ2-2	TGTGCCAGCAGCCGCACCGGGGAGCTGTTTTTT	CASSRTGELFF
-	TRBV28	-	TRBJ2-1	TGTGCCAGCAGAAGGACTGTCCTCTCCTACAATGAGCAGTTCTTC	CASRRTVLSYNEQFF
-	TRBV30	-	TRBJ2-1	TGTGCCTGGAGTGTGCTCCACGGGAATGAGCAGTTCTTC	CAWSVLHGNEQFF
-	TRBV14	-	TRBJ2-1	TGTGCCAGCAGCCAAGTCCTAGGGGAGGTTGAGCAGTTCTTC	CASSQVLGEVEQFF
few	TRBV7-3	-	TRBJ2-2	TGTGCCAGCAGCTTATTTCTAGGTACCGGGGAGCTGTTTTTT	CASSLFLGTGELFF
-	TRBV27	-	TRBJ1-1	TGTGCCAGCAAATGGGGCAGGGAGGCCACTGAAGCTTTCTTT	CASKWGREATEAFF
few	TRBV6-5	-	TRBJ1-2	TGTGCCAGCACCAGGAACAGGGATGGCTACACCTTC	CASTRNRDGYTF
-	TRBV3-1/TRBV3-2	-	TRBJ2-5	TGTGCCAGCAGCCAAGACGGGCGGGGCGGCACAGACTCGGAGACCCAGTACTTC	CASSQDGRGGTDSETQYF
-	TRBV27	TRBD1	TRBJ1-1	TGTGCCAGCAGCCGGACAGGGGGCCCTGGGCCGAACACTGAAGCTTTCTTT	CASSRTGGPGPNTEAFF
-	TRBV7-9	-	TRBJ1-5	TGTGCCAGCAGCTTAGTTTTGGGTGAGGGCAATCAGCCCCAGCATTTT	CASSLVLGEGNQPQHF
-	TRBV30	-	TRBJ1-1	TGTGCCTGGACCACTTGGGGAGGGGCCCGTACTGAAGCTTTCTTT	CAWTTWGGARTEAFF
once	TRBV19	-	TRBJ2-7	TGTGCCAGTAGTATCGGGGCAGGGCTCAACGAGCAGTACTTC	CASSIGAGLNEQYF
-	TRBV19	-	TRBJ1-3	TGTGCCAGTAGTCCAGCCCCGGACAGCTCTGGAAACACCATATATTTT	CASSPAPDSSGNTIYF
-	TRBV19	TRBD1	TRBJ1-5	TGTGCCAGTAGTATCGCCGGGACAGGGGTGAGCAATCAGCCCCAGCATTTT	CASSIAGTGVSNQPQHF
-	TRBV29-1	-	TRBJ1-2	TGCAGCGTTGAAGAAGTTCGGGACGTAAATGGCTACACCTTC	CSVEEVRDVNGYTF
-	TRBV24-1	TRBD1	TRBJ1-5	TGTGCCACCAGTGATTCCGGGACAGGGGTGTATCAGCCCCAGCATTTT	CATSDSGTGVYQPQHF
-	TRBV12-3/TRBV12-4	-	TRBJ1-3	TGTGCCAGCAGGGTAGGATCTGGAAACACCATATATTTT	CASRVGSGNTIYF
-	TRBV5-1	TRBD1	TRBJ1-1	TGCGCCAGCAGCCCTGGCCGGGACAGCCTGCCAAGATGGACTGAAGCTTTCTTT	CASSPGRDSLPRWTEAFF
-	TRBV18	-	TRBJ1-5	TGTGCCAGCTCACCGGGAAAGGGTGGCAATCAGCCCCAGCATTTT	CASSPGKGGNQPQHF
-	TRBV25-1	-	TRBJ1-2	TGTGCCAGCAGTGAAGAAGGGTCCTATGGCTACACCTTC	CASSEEGSYGYTF
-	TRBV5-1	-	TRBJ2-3	TGCGCCAGCGGATCGGGGGTGGAAAGAACAGATACGCAGTATTTT	CASGSGVERTDTQYF
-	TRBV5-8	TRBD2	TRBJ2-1	TGTGCCAGCAGCTGGGGACTAGCGGGCCCGCAGTTCTTC	CASSWGLAGPQFF
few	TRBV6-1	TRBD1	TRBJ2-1	TGTGCCAGCAGTGATTCAGGGGGCTACAATGAGCAGTTCTTC	CASSDSGGYNEQFF
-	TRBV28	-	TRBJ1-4	TGTGCCAGCAGTTTCCAGGTTAATGAAAAACTGTTTTTT	CASSFQVNEKLFF
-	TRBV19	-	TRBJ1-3	TGTGCCAGTAGTATAACCGCACCTGGAAACACCATATATTTT	CASSITAPGNTIYF
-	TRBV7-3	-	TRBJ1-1	TGTGCCAGCAGCTTGGGGAGACTTAACACTGAAGCTTTCTTT	CASSLGRLNTEAFF
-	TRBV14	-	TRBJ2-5	TGTGCCAGCGGACAGACCCAGTTTGAGACCCAGTACTTC	CASGQTQFETQYF
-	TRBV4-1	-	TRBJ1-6	TGCGCCAGCAGCCACACAGGCGAGAATTCACCCCTCCACTTT	CASSHTGENSPLHF